These 18 T cell receptor beta chains originate from one sample sequenced in a study of shared clonotypes between healthy human individuals. Profiled with immunoSEQ multiplex PCR; TCRdb holds only in-frame clones, not every one. The sample consists of about 2.4 million clones, 80% to 95% of them appearing once. The sequenced sample consisted of naive CD4+ T cells from PBMCs. Sample subset: CD45RA+ positively selected. The receptors come from a man aged 18 to 30 in good health. Some clones in this sample may be carry-over from other donors' samples.

This rearrangement joins TRBV5-6 to TRBJ2-2; TRBD2 agrees at 7 bases. This CDR3 has 15 amino acids. The V segment lost 4 bases and the J segment 5 bases; nucleotides outside the gene matches: 8. The germline CDR1 and CDR2 sequences are SGHDT and YYEEEE. The chain's CDR3 is CASSEGGRGTGELFF. CDR3 nucleotide sequence: TGTGCCAGCAGCGAGGGCGGGAGAGGGACCGGGGAGCTGTTTTTT.

This clone was picked up one time. This rearrangement joins TRBV9 to TRBJ1-1, with D possibly TRBD1 on 5 matching bases. Trimming removed 5 bases at V and 3 bases at J, with 17 bases between. The CDR3 sequence is 15 residues long. Germline V gene data show CDR1 as SGDLS and CDR2 as YYNGEE. In DNA, the CDR3 is TGTGCCAGCAGTAAGGGGCCGCGCCGGGACACTGAAGCTTTCTTT. Amino acids: CASSKGPRRDTEAFF.

The chain recombines TRBV5-4 with TRBJ1-2; TRBD1 aligns across 8 bases. The J segment lost 0 bases and the V segment lost 4 bases, leaving 5 bases of the junction unmatched. Germline CDR1 SGHNT, CDR2 YYREEE (reference sequence). The CDR3 runs 15 residues. The CDR3 bases are TGTGCCAGCAGCCCGGGACAGGCCGCTAACTATGGCTACACCTTC. It encodes CASSPGQAANYGYTF.

This clone was counted a single time. The CDR3 is CATGTTNTGELFF. CDR3 DNA sequence: TGCGCCACCGGGACAACGAACACCGGGGAGCTGTTTTTT. The chain joins TRBV10-2 to TRBJ2-2; maybe TRBD1 (6 bases). Germline lookup yields CDR1 WSHSY and CDR2 SAAADI. V was clipped by 10 bases and J by 0 bases, with 9 bases between them. The CDR3 totals 13 residues.

This clone was picked up a small number of times. This chain connects TRBV29-1 to TRBJ1-1; D remains unclear. Trimming stripped 6 bases from V and 0 bases from J, with 11 bases between. This CDR3 region has 13 residues. CDR1 is SQVTM, CDR2 ANQGSEA, per germline. This CDR3 is CSVWAQMNTEAFF. As DNA, the CDR3 is TGCAGCGTATGGGCCCAAATGAACACTGAAGCTTTCTTT.

J is TRBJ2-2 and V is TRBV18; 7 nucleotides align to TRBD2. CDR1 and CDR2 from the germline V gene are KGHSH and LQKENI. Unmatched junction bases numbered 13, after V lost 2 bases and J lost 1 base. The CDR3 consists of 19 residues. Here the CDR3 reads CASSPSAGLRGGNTGELFF. The CDR3 DNA reads TGTGCCAGCTCACCAAGCGCCGGGTTACGCGGGGGGAACACCGGGGAGCTGTTTTTT.

The chain carries TRBV7-9 and TRBJ2-6, with 7 bases aligning to TRBD1. Per the germline V gene, CDR1 is SEHNR and CDR2 is FQNEAQ (reference sequence). The CDR3 spans 16 residues. Trimming at V came to 6 bases and at J to 1 base, leaving 6 bases not matched to a gene. CDR3 region: CASSRTGSSGANVLTF. As DNA, the CDR3 is TGTGCCAGCAGTCGGACAGGCTCTTCTGGGGCCAACGTCCTGACTTTC. Supplemented by reference TRBV7-9 and TRBJ2-6, the full variable domain reads DTGVSQNPRHKITKRGQNVTFRCDPISEHNRLYWYRQTLGQGPEFLTYFQNEAQLEKSRLLSDRFSAERPKGSFSTLEIQRTEQGDSAMYLCASSRTGSSGANVLTFGAGSRLTVL.

This clone came up once. V and J are TRBV4-3 and TRBJ2-5; D remains ambiguous. Trimming shortened V by 0 bases and J by 7 bases, and 12 bases separated the two germline ends. The CDR3 is 14 amino acids. In germline, CDR1 is LGHNA, CDR2 YSLEER. This CDR3 is CASSQDSRLGTQYF. The CDR3 region has the DNA TGCGCCAGCAGCCAAGATTCCCGCTTGGGGACCCAGTACTTC.

The V call is TRBV20-1, the J call TRBJ2-7; D is ambiguous. The germline V and J ends were trimmed by 5 bases and 0 bases, with 2 bases remaining between them. Per germline, CDR1 DFQATT and CDR2 SNEGSKA (reference sequence). The CDR3 has 10 amino acids. The chain's CDR3 is CSAYSYEQYF. CDR3 DNA: TGCAGTGCTTACTCCTACGAGCAGTACTTC.

The chain uses TRBV5-6 and TRBJ2-7, with 7 nucleotides matching TRBD2. This CDR3 has 16 residues. Germline trimming cut 3 bases from V and 2 bases from J; bases unmatched to any gene: 11. Germline CDR1 and CDR2: SGHDT and YYEEEE. CDR3 in DNA: TGTGCCAGCAGCTCCCCCTGGCGGGAGTCTCCCTACGAGCAGTACTTC. Translation: CASSSPWRESPYEQYF.

The chain combines TRBV11-2 with TRBJ2-7; D is undetermined. Trimming removed 0 bases from V and 2 bases from J, with 11 bases in between. CDR1 and CDR2 (germline): SGHAT, FQNNGV. This CDR3 is 15 amino acids long. CDR3 in DNA: TGTGCCAGCAGCTTAGAGCTCGGTATCCCCTACGAGCAGTACTTC. As protein: CASSLELGIPYEQYF.

The rearrangement links TRBV5-1 to TRBJ2-1; 8 positions agree with TRBD2. This CDR3 spans 15 amino acids. Germline values: CDR1 SGHRS, CDR2 YFSETQ. Unmatched junction bases numbered 10, after V lost 2 bases and J lost 9 bases. The CDR3 coding sequence is TGCGCCAGCAGCTTATCGGGAAGCGGGAGTAGTGAGCAGTTCTTC. This codes for CASSLSGSGSSEQFF.

The rearrangement joins TRBV6-1 to TRBJ2-1, with 8 positions matching TRBD1. Per the germline V gene, CDR1 is MNHNS and CDR2 is SASEGT. This CDR3 region has 14 residues. Trimming took 6 bases from V and 8 from J; bases not matched to a gene: 9. CDR3 DNA sequence: TGTGCCAGCAGCCCGGGACAGGTGAGCGATGAGCAGTTCTTC. Encoded protein: CASSPGQVSDEQFF.

The rearrangement uses TRBV4-1 and TRBJ2-5; 7 bases fit TRBD1. Germline lookup yields CDR1 MGHRA and CDR2 YSYEKL. The CDR3 is 17 amino acids. V was clipped by 0 bases and J by 5 bases; unmatched bases: 12. Here the CDR3 DNA reads TGCGCCAGCAGCCAAGAAGCCCCAGGGGGTAGAGTGGAGACCCAGTACTTC. Its translation: CASSQEAPGGRVETQYF.

The chain recombines TRBV28 with TRBJ2-3, with 9 bases aligning to TRBD2. J gave up 4 bases and V 7 bases, and 9 bases lay outside the gene matches. The CDR3 extends over 15 amino acids. CDR1 and CDR2 from the germline V gene are MDHEN and SYDVKM. The CDR3 DNA is TGTGCCAGCAAAGGCGGGAGGGCCGGTTCAGATACGCAGTATTTT. Its translation: CASKGGRAGSDTQYF.

The chain recombines TRBV7-3 with TRBJ2-1; 8 positions match TRBD1. With V trimmed by 5 bases and J by 5 bases, 8 bases remained unmatched. Germline V CDR1 and CDR2: SGHTA, FQGTGA. This CDR3 is built from 15 residues. Here the CDR3 reads CASSPQGTGNNEQFF. In nucleotides, the CDR3 is TGTGCCAGCAGCCCGCAGGGGACAGGCAACAATGAGCAGTTCTTC.

The chain recombines TRBV7-9 with TRBJ2-5; TRBD1 agrees at 7 bases. The CDR3 totals 14 residues. J was trimmed by 4 bases and V by 3 bases; bases with no gene match: 5. The germline V gene has CDR1 SEHNR and CDR2 FQNEAQ (reference sequence). The CDR3 nucleotides read TGTGCCAGCAGCTTTCAGGGGGTCTCAGAGACCCAGTACTTC. It encodes CASSFQGVSETQYF.

The chain links TRBV2 to TRBJ1-5, with a weak D call TRBD1 (5 bases). V gave up 9 bases and J gave up 4 bases, with 16 bases separating them. CDR3 size: 14 residues. The germline V gene encodes CDR1 SNHLY and CDR2 FYNNEI. CDR3 coding DNA: TGTGCCAGTCACCATCGGGGGAAGAATCAGCCCCAGCATTTT. This codes for CASHHRGKNQPQHF.